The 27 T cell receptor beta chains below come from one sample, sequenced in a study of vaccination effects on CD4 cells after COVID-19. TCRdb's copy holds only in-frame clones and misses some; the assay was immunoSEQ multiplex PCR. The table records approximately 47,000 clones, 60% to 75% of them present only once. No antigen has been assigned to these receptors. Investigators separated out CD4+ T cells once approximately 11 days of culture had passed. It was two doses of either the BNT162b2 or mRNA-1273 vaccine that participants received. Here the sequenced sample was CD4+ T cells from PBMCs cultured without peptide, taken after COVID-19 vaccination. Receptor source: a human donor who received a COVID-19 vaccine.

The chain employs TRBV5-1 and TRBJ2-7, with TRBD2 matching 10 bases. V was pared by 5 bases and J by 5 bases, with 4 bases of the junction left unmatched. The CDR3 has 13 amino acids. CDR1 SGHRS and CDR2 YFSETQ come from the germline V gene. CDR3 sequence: CASRLAGVNEQYF. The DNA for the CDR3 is TGCGCCAGCAGGCTAGCGGGAGTAAACGAGCAGTACTTC.

This CDR3 is CASSQDWPGKNIQYF. The CDR3 region has the DNA TGTGCCAGCAGCCAAGATTGGCCAGGCAAAAACATTCAGTACTTC. This chain links TRBV3-1 (or the pseudogene TRBV3-2) with TRBJ2-4; unclear D gene. This CDR3 is built from 15 residues. V shed 0 bases and J shed 3 bases, with 9 bases lying between them. Germline values: CDR1 LGHDT, CDR2 YNNKEL (reference sequence).

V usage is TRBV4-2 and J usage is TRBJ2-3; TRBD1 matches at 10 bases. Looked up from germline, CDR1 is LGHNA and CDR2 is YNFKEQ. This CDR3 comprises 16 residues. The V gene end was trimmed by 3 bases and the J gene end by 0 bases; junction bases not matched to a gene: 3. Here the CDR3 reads CASSQSDRGSTDTQYF. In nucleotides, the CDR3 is TGTGCCAGCAGCCAGTCGGACAGGGGGAGCACAGATACGCAGTATTTT.

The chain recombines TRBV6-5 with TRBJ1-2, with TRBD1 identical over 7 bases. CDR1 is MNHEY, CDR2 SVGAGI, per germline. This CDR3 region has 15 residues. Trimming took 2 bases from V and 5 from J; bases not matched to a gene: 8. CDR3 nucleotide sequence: TGTGCCAGCAGTTACGGACAGGCCGGAGGATATGGCTACACCTTC. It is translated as CASSYGQAGGYGYTF.

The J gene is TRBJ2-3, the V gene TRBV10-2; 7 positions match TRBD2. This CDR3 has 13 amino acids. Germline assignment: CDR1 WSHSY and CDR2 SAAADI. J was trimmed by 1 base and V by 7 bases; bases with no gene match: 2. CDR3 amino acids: CASILAGTDTQYF. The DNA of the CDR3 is TGCGCCAGCATCCTAGCGGGCACAGATACGCAGTATTTT.

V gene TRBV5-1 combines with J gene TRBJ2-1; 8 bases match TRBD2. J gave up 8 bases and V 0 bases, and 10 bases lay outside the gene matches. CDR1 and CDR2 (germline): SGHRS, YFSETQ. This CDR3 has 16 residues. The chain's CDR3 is CASSLAPGGAGHEQFF. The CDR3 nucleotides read TGCGCCAGCAGCTTGGCTCCGGGGGGGGCTGGTCATGAGCAGTTCTTC.

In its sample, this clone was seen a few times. CDR3 sequence reads: CSALRPYGYTF. CDR3 nucleotide sequence: TGCAGTGCGCTGAGGCCCTATGGCTACACCTTC. The chain combines TRBV20-1 with TRBJ1-2; D unresolved. V gave up 6 bases and J gave up 4 bases, with 9 bases separating them. Germline V CDR1 and CDR2: DFQATT, SNEGSKA (reference sequence). This CDR3 comprises 11 residues.

CDR3 amino acids: CASSLITGSWEQYF. For the CDR3, the DNA is TGTGCCAGCAGCTTAATTACCGGGTCGTGGGAGCAGTACTTC. The chain joins TRBV7-2 to TRBJ2-7, with D uncertain. The germline gives CDR1 SGHTA, CDR2 FQGNSA. Between the trimmed V and J ends, which lost 2 bases and 7 bases, there was a span of 15 bases. This CDR3 has 14 residues. The variable domain in full, with the rest retrieved from reference TRBV7-2 and TRBJ2-7, is GAGVSQSPSNKVTEKGKDVELRCDPISGHTALYWYRQSLGQGLEFLIYFQGNSAPDKSGLPSDRFSAERTGGSVSTLTIQRTQQEDSAVYLCASSLITGSWEQYFGPGTRLTVT.

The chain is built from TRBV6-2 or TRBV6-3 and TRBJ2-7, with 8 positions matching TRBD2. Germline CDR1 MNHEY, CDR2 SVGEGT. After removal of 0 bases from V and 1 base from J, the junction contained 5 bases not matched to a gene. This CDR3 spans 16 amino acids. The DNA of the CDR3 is TGTGCCAGCAGTTACTCCGGAGCGGGGGTTTCCTACGAGCAGTACTTC. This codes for CASSYSGAGVSYEQYF.

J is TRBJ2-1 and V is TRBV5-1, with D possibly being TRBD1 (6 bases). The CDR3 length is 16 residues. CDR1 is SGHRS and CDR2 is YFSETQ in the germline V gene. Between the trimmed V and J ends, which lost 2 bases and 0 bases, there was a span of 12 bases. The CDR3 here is CASSLTIQGSYNEQFF. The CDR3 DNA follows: TGCGCCAGCAGCTTAACGATACAGGGCTCCTACAATGAGCAGTTCTTC. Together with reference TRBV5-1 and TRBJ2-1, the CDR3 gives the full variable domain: KAGVTQTPRYLIKTRGQQVTLSCSPISGHRSVSWYQQTPGQGLQFLFEYFSETQRNKGNFPGRFSGRQFSNSRSEMNVSTLELGDSALYLCASSLTIQGSYNEQFFGPGTRLTVL.

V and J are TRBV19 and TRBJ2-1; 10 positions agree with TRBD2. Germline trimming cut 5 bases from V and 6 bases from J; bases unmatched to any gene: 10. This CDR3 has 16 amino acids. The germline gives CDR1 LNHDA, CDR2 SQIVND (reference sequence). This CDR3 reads CASSPTLAGEGNEQFF. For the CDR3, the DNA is TGTGCCAGTAGTCCAACCCTAGCGGGGGAGGGCAATGAGCAGTTCTTC.

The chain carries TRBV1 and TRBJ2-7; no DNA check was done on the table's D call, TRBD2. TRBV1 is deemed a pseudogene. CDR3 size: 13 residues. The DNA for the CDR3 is TGCACCGTCTCCCGGGGGGCCTCGGACGAGCAGTACTTC. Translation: CTVSRGASDEQYF.

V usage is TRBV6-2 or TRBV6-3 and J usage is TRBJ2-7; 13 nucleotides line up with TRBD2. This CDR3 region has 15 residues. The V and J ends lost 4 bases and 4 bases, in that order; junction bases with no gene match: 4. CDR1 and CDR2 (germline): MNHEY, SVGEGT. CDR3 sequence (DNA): TGTGCCAGCAGTTTGGGACTAGCGGGATATTACGAGCAGTACTTC. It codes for CASSLGLAGYYEQYF.

In nucleotides, the CDR3 is TGTGCCAGCAGCCACCCAGGGGGTCCTGGAAACACCATATATTTT. Protein: CASSHPGGPGNTIYF. The chain joins TRBV7-2 to TRBJ1-3, with 7 bases fitting TRBD1. This CDR3 region has 15 residues. J lost 2 bases, V lost 5 bases, and 6 bases had no gene match. Germline V gene lookup returns CDR1 SGHTA and CDR2 FQGNSA.

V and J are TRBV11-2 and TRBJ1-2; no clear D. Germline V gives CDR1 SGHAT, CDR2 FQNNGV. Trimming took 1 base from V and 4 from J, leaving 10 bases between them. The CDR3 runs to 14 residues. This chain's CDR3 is CASSLGLQVYGYTF. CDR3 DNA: TGTGCCAGCAGCTTAGGGTTGCAGGTCTATGGCTACACCTTC.

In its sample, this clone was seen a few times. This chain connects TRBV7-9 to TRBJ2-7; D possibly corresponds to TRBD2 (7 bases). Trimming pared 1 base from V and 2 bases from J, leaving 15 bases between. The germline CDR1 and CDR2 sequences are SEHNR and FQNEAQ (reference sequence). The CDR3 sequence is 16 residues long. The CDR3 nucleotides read TGTGCCAGCAGCTTAGTTAGTGGCGGGGGCGCCTACGAGCAGTACTTC. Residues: CASSLVSGGGAYEQYF.

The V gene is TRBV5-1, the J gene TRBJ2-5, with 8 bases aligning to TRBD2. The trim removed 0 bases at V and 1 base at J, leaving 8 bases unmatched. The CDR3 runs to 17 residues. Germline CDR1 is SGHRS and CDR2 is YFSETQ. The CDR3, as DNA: TGCGCCAGCAGCTTGGGGACCGGCGGGGGGACCCAAGAGACCCAGTACTTC. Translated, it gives CASSLGTGGGTQETQYF.

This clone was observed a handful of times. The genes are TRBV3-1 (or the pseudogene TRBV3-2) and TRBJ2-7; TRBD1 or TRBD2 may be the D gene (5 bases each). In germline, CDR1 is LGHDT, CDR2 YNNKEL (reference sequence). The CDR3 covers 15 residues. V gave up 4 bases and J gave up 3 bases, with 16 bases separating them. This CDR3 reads CASSPIGTVGYEQYF. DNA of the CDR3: TGTGCCAGCAGCCCTATAGGGACCGTAGGCTACGAGCAGTACTTC.

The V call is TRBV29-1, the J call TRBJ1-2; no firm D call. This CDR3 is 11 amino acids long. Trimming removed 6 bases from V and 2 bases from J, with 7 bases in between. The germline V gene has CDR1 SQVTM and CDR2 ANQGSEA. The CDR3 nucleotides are TGCAGCGTACAGCCCAACTATGGCTACACCTTC. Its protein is CSVQPNYGYTF.

This CDR3 reads CASSSFTYLQGPEHYGYTF. The CDR3 region has the DNA TGTGCCAGCAGCTCCTTTACCTACCTACAGGGCCCAGAACACTATGGCTACACCTTC. The V gene is TRBV11-2, the J gene TRBJ1-2, with a weak D call TRBD1 (6 bases). Germline CDR1 SGHAT, CDR2 FQNNGV. The V and J ends lost 4 bases and 3 bases respectively, with 27 bases between them. This CDR3 comprises 19 residues.

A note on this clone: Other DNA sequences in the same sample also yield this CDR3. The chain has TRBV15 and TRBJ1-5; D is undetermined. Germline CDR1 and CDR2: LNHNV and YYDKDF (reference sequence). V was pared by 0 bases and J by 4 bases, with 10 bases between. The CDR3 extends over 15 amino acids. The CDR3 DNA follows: TGTGCCACCAGCAGAGATAAGGGCTTGAATCAGCCCCAGCATTTT. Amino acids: CATSRDKGLNQPQHF.

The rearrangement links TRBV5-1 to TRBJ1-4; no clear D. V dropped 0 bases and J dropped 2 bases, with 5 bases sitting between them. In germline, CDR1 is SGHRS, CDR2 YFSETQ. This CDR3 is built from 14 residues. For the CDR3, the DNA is TGCGCCAGCAGCTTGGGGTCCACTAATGAAAAACTGTTTTTT. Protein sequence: CASSLGSTNEKLFF.

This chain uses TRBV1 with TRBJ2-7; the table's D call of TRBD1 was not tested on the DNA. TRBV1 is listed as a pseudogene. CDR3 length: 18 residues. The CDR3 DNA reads TGCACCAGCAGCCAAGATGGCAGTATGGGCAGGTTCTCCTACGAGCAGTACTTC. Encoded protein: CTSSQDGSMGRFSYEQYF.

CDR3 nucleotides: TGTGCCAGCACCACTAGCGGGAGGGCCTTGGAGACCCAGTACTTC. It yields the protein CASTTSGRALETQYF. J is TRBJ2-5 and V is TRBV11-2; 13 positions match TRBD2. Germline CDR1 and CDR2: SGHAT and FQNNGV. The CDR3 has 15 amino acids. Losses at the gene ends were 7 bases for V and 5 bases for J; bases not matched to a gene: 7.

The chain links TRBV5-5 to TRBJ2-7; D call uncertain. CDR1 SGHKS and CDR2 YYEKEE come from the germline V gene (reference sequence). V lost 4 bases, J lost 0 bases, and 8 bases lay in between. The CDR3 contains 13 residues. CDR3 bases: TGTGCCAGCAGCACACCATCCTCCTACGAGCAGTACTTC. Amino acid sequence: CASSTPSSYEQYF.

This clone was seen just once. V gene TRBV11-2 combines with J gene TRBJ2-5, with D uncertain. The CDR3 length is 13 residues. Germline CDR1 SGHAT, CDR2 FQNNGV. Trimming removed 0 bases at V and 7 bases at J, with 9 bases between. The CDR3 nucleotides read TGTGCCAGCAGCTTAGATCGCTCGGGGACCCAGTACTTC. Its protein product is CASSLDRSGTQYF.

CDR3 in amino acids: CATSEDRDRYNEQFF. In DNA form, the CDR3 reads TGTGCCACCAGTGAGGACCGGGACAGGTACAATGAGCAGTTCTTC. The rearrangement uses TRBV24-1 and TRBJ2-1, with 8 bases matching TRBD1. This CDR3 spans 15 amino acids. Germline CDR1 is KGHDR and CDR2 is SFDVKD. The ends lost 4 bases at V and 4 bases at J; junction bases unmatched: 5.